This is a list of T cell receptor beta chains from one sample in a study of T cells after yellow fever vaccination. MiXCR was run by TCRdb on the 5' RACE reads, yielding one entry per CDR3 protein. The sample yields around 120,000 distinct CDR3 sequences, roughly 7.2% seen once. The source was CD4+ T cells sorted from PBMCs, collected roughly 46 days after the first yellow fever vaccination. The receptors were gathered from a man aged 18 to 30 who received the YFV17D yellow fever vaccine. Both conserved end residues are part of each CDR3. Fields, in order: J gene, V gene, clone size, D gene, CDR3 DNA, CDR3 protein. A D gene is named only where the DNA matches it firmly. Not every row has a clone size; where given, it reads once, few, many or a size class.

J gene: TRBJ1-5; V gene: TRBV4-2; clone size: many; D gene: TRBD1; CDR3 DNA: TGTGCCAGCAGCCAATGGCCGGGGGACAGTAATAGCAATCAGCCCCAGCATTTT; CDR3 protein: CASSQWPGDSNSNQPQHF
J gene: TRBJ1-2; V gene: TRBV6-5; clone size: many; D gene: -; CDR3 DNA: TGTGCCAGCAGTAACCGGGACACCAGAACTTTCTATGGCTACACCTTC; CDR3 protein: CASSNRDTRTFYGYTF
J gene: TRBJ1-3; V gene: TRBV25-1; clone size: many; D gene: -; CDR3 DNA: TGTGCCAGCAGTGCCGGCTCTGGAAACACCATATATTTT; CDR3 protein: CASSAGSGNTIYF
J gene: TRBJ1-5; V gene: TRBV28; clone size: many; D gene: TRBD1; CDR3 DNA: TGTGCCAGCAGTTTTGAGACAGGGGGAAATCAGCCCCAGCATTTT; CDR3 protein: CASSFETGGNQPQHF
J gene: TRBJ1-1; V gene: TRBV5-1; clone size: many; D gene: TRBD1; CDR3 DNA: TGCGCCAGCAGCTGGGGGCGGACAGGAGCGAACACTGAAGCTTTCTTT; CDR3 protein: CASSWGRTGANTEAFF
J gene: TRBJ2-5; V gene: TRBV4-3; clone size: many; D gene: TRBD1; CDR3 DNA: TGCGCCAGCAGCCAAGTCTACGGGACAGGGAGGGCGGAGACCCAGTACTTC; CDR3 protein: CASSQVYGTGRAETQYF
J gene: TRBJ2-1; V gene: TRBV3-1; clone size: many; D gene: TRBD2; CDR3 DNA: TGTGCCAGCAGCCAAGGACTAGCGGGGGGGAATGAGCAGTTCTTC; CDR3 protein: CASSQGLAGGNEQFF
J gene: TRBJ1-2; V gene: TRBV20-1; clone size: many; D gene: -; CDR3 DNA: TGCAGTGCCATGGGAGGTGGGAACTATGGCTACACCTTC; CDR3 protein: CSAMGGGNYGYTF
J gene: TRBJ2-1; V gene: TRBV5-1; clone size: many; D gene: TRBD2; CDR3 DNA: TGCGCCAGCAAAGCGGGGGCTATTGACCACAATGAGCAGTTCTTC; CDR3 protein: CASKAGAIDHNEQFF
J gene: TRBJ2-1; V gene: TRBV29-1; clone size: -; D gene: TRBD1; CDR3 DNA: TGCAGCGTTGCGCACAGGGGGAAGAATGAGCAGTTCTTC; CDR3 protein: CSVAHRGKNEQFF
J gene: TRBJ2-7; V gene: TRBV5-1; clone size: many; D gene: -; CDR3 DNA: TGCGCCAGCAGCTTGGTCTCCGGGACGGGAGCCTACGAGCAGTACTTC; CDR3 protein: CASSLVSGTGAYEQYF
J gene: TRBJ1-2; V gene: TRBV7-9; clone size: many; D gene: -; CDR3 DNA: TGTGCCAGCAGCCCACGACAGGCTGGTGGCTACACCTTC; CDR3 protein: CASSPRQAGGYTF
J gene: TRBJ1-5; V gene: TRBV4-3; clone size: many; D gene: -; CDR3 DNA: TGCGCCAGCAGCCAAGATCTTGTCCAGCCCCAGCATTTT; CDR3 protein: CASSQDLVQPQHF
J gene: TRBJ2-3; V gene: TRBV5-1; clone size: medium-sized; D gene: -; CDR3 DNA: TGTGCCAGCAGCTTGGCAGATACGCAGTATTTT; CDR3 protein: CASSLADTQYF
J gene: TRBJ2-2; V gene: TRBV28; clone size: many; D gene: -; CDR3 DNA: TGTGCCAGCACCCCTTTGGCCACCGGGGAGCTGTTTTTT; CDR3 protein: CASTPLATGELFF
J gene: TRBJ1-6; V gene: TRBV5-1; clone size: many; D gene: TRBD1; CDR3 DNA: TGCGCCACCCGGACAGGGGAAGGGAATTCACCCCTCCACTTT; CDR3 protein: CATRTGEGNSPLHF